This note documents a single T cell receptor beta chain sequence. The sample is drawn from a study of T cell responses to AZD1222 COVID-19 vaccine. The V gene's germline CDR1 is MNHEY and CDR2 SVGEGT. CDR3 length equals 16 residues. Trimming took off 0 bases at V and 2 bases at J, with 11 bases between the two ends. Sequencing used immunoSEQ multiplex PCR; TCRdb keeps in-frame clones, though not all of them. The sample has some 110,000 clones; approximately 90% are singletons. The material was peripheral blood, obtained on day 0 of AZD1222 vaccination. The receptor was derived from an adult in good health. The V gene is TRBV6-2 or TRBV6-3, the J gene TRBJ1-5, with TRBD1 as a possible D gene (5 bases). CDR3 sequence reads: CASSYSKAGRNQPQHF. CDR3 DNA sequence: TGTGCCAGCAGTTACTCGAAAGCGGGACGCAATCAGCCCCAGCATTTT.